This T cell receptor (beta chain) comes out of a study of cytomegalovirus exposure and HLA in healthy donors. Study-level background: The roughly 100 million unique TCR beta sequences, from 150 million to 200 million T cells, were found by an earlier analysis.

This clone occurred a few times. PCR amplification relied on 60 Vbeta primers (plus 13 Jbeta primers). Authors' data handling: A later analysis tallied 80 million to 100 million unique TCR beta chains, approximately 10 million of them shared. The protocol was immunoSEQ multiplex PCR, while the TCRdb copy is restricted to in-frame clones and leaves out a portion. For V, J and clone size, that table is used; D and trimming come from the DNA. The sample lists approximately 79,000 clones; over 70% were seen once. With 2 bases removed from V and 3 bases from J, the gap between germline ends came to 18 bases. The CDR3 covers 16 residues. Germline lookup yields CDR1 SGHNT and CDR2 YYREEE (reference sequence).

The chain links TRBV5-4 to TRBJ2-7; D perhaps matches TRBD2 (5 bases). Sequenced input: PBMCs. This clonotype originated in a boy aged 5-17 years in good health and CMV-seronegative. This CDR3 reads CASSFPDGGRDYEQYF. The CDR3, as DNA: TGTGCCAGCAGCTTCCCGGACGGCGGCCGGGACTACGAGCAGTACTTC.